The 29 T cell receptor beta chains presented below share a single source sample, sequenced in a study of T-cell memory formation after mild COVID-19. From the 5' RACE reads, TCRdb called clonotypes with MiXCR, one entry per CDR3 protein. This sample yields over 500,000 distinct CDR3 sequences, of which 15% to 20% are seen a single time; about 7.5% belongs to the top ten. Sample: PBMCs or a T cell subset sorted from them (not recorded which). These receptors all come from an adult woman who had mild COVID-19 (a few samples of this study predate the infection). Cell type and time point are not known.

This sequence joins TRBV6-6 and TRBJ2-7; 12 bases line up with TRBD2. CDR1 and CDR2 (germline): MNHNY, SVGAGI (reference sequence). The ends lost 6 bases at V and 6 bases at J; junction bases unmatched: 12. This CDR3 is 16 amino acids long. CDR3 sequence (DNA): TGTGCCAGCAGGCCACCGACTAGCGGGAGTGCTTCCGAGCAGTACTTC. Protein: CASRPPTSGSASEQYF.

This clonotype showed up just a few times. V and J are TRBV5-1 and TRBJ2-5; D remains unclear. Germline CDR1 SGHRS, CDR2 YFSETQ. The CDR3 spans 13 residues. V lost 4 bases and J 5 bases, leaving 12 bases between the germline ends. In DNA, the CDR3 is TGCGCCAGCAGCAAGGGCTCTGGGGAGACCCAGTACTTC. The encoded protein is CASSKGSGETQYF.

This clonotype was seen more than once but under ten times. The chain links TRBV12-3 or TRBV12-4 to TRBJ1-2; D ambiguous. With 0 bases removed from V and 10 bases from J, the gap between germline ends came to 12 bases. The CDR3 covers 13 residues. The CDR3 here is CASSLAMGTIYTF. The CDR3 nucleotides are TGTGCCAGCAGTTTAGCGATGGGAACGATCTACACCTTC.

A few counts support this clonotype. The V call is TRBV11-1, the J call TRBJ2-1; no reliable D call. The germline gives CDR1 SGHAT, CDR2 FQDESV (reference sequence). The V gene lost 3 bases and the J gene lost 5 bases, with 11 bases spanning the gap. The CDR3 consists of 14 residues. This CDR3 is CASSFRAADNEQFF. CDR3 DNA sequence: TGTGCCAGCAGCTTTAGGGCCGCCGACAATGAGCAGTTCTTC.

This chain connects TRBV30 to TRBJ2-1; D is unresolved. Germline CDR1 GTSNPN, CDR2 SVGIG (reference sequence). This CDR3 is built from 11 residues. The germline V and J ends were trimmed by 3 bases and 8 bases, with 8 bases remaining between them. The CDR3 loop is CAWRRGDEQFF. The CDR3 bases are TGTGCCTGGAGAAGAGGCGATGAGCAGTTCTTC.

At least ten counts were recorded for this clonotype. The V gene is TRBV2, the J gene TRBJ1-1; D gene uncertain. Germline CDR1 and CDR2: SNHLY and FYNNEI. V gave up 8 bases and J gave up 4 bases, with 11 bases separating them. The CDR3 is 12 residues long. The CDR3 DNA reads TGTGCCAGCTCGGTCTTGTTCACTGAAGCTTTCTTT. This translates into CASSVLFTEAFF. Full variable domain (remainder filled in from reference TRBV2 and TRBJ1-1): EPEVTQTPSHQVTQMGQEVILRCVPISNHLYFYWYRQILGQKVEFLVSFYNNEISEKSEIFDDQFSVERPDGSNFTLKIRSTKLEDSAMYFCASSVLFTEAFFGQGTRLTVV.

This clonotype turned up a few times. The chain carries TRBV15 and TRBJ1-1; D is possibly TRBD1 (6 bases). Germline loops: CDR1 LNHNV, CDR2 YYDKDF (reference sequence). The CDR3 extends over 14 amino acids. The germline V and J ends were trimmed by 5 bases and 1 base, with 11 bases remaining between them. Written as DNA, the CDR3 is TGTGCCACCAGCTCCCGACAGGCGAACACTGAAGCTTTCTTT. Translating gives CATSSRQANTEAFF.

The CDR3 nucleotides are TGCAGTGCTAGTGGTACAAAATGGCGGGAGCAGTTCTTC. It translates to CSASGTKWREQFF. V usage is TRBV20-1 and J usage is TRBJ2-1; D is ambiguous. The CDR3 runs 13 residues. With 3 bases removed from V and 10 bases from J, the gap between germline ends came to 16 bases. Germline V CDR1 and CDR2: DFQATT, SNEGSKA (reference sequence).

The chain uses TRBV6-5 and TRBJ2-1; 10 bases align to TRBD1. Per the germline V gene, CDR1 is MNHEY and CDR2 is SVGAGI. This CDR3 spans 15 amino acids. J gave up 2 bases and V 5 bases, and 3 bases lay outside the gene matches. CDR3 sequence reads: CASSQDRGTYNEQFF. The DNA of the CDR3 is TGTGCCAGCAGTCAGGACAGGGGGACCTACAATGAGCAGTTCTTC.

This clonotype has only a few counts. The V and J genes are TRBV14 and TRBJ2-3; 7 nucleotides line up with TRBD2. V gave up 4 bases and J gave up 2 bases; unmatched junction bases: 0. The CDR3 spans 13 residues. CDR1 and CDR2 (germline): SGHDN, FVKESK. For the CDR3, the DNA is TGTGCCAGCAGCCGGGACTACACAGATACGCAGTATTTT. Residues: CASSRDYTDTQYF. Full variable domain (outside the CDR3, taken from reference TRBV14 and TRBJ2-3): EAGVTQFPSHSVIEKGQTVTLRCDPISGHDNLYWYRRVMGKEIKFLLHFVKESKQDESGMPNNRFLAERTGGTYSTLKVQPAELEDSGVYFCASSRDYTDTQYFGPGTRLTVL.

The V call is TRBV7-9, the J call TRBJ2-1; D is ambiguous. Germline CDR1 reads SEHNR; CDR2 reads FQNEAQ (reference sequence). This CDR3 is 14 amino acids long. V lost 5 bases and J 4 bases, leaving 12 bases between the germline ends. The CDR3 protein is CASSRELVYNEQFF. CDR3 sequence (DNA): TGTGCCAGCAGCCGTGAGCTAGTTTACAATGAGCAGTTCTTC.

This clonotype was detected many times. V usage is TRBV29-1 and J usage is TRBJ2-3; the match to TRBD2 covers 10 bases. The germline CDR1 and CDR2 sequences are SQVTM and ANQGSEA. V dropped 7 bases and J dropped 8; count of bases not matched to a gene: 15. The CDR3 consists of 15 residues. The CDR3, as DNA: TGCAGCGGTAAAAAAACTAGCGGGATGGTCGGTACGCAGTATTTT. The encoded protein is CSGKKTSGMVGTQYF.

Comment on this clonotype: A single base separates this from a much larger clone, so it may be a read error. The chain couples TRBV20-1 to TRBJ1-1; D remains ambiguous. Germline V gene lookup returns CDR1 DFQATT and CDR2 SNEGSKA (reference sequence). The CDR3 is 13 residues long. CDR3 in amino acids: CSARSGPNTEALF. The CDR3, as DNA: TGCAGTGCTAGGTCCGGGCCGAACACTGAAGCTTTATTT.

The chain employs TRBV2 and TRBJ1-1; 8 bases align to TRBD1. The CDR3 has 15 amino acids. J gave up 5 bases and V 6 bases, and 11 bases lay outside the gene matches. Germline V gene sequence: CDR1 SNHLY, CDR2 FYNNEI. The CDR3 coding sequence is TGTGCCAGCAGCCCCAGACAGGGGATGAGGACTGAAGCTTTCTTT. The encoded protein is CASSPRQGMRTEAFF.

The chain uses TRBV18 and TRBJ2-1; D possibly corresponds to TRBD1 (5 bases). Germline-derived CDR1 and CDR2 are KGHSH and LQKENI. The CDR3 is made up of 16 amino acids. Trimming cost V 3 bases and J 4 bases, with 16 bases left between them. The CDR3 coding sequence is TGTGCCAGCTCACCCGCGACAGTTTCTGGGTACAATGAGCAGTTCTTC. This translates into CASSPATVSGYNEQFF.

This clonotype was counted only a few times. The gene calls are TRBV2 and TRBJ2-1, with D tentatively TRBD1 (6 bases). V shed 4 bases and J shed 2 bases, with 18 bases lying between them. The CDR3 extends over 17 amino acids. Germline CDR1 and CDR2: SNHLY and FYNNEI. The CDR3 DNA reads TGTGCCAGCAGTGCCCGGGGCCTCTGGGGGCCCTACAATGAGCAGTTCTTC. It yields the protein CASSARGLWGPYNEQFF.

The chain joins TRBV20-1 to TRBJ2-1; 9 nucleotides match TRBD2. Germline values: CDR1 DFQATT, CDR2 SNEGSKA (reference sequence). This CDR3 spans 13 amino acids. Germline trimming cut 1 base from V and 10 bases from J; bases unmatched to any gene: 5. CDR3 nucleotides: TGCAGTGCTAGAGTCCGACTAGCGGCGGAGCAGTTCTTC. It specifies CSARVRLAAEQFF.

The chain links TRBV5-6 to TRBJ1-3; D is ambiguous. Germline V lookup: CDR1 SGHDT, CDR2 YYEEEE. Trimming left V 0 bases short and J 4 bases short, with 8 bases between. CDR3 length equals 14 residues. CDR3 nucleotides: TGTGCCAGCAGCTTGGAGTATGGGGGAAACACCATATATTTT. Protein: CASSLEYGGNTIYF.

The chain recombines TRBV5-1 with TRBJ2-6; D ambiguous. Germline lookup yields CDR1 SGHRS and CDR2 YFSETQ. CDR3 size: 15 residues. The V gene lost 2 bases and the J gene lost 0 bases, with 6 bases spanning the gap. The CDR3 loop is CASSFLDSGANVLTF. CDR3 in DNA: TGCGCCAGCAGCTTCCTTGACTCTGGGGCCAACGTCCTGACTTTC.

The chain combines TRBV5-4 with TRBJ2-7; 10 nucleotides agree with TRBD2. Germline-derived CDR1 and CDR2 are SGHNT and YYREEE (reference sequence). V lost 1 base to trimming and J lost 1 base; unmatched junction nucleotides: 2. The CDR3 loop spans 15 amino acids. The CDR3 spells CASSLPTSGSYEQYF. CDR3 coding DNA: TGTGCCAGCAGCTTGCCGACTAGCGGGTCCTACGAGCAGTACTTC.

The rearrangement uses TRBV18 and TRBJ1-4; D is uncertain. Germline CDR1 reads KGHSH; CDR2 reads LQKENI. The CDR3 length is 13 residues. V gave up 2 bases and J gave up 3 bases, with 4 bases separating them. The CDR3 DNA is TGTGCCAGCTCACCATCAGCTAATGAAAAACTGTTTTTT. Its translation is CASSPSANEKLFF.

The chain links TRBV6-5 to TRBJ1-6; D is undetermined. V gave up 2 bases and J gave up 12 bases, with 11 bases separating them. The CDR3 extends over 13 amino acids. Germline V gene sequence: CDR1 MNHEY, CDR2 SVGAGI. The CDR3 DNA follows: TGTGCCAGCAGTTACGCCACGGGGTTACCCCTCCACTTT. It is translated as CASSYATGLPLHF.

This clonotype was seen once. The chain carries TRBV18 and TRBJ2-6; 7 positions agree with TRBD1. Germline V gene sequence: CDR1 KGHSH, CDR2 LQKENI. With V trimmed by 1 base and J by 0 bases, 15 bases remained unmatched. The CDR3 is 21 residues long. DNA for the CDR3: TGTGCCAGCTCACCACGGCAGATGGGGATGGGACAGTACTCTGGGGCCAACGTCCTGACTTTC. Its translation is CASSPRQMGMGQYSGANVLTF.

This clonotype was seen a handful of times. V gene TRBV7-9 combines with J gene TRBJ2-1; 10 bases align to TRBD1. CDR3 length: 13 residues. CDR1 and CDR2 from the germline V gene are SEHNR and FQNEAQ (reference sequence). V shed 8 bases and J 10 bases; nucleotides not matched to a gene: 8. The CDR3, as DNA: TGTGCCAGCCGCAAGGACAGGGGGGGAGAGCAGTTCTTC. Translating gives CASRKDRGGEQFF. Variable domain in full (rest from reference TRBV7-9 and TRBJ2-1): DTGVSQNPRHKITKRGQNVTFRCDPISEHNRLYWYRQTLGQGPEFLTYFQNEAQLEKSRLLSDRFSAERPKGSFSTLEIQRTEQGDSAMYLCASRKDRGGEQFFGPGTRLTVL.

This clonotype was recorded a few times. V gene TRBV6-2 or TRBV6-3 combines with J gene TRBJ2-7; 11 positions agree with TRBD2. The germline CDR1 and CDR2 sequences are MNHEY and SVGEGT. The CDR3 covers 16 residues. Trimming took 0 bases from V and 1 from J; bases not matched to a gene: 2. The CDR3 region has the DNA TGTGCCAGCAGTTACTCGACTAGCGGGGTTTCCTACGAGCAGTACTTC. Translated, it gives CASSYSTSGVSYEQYF.

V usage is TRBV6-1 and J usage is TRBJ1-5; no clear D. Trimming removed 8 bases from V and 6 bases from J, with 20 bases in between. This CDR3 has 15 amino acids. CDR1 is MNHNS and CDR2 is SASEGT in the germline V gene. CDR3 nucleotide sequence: TGTGCCAGCCGTCCGGGCCCAGGACCAGGTCAGCCCCAGCATTTT. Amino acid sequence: CASRPGPGPGQPQHF.

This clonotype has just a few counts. This chain's CDR3 is CASSPEGGVGNIQYF. DNA for the CDR3: TGTGCCAGCAGCCCAGAGGGAGGGGTGGGAAACATTCAGTACTTC. The rearrangement links TRBV4-2 to TRBJ2-4, with TRBD2 matching 7 bases. V trimming: 4 bases; J trimming: 6 bases; junction bases outside the gene matches: 9. From germline, CDR1 is LGHNA and CDR2 YNFKEQ. The CDR3 consists of 15 residues.

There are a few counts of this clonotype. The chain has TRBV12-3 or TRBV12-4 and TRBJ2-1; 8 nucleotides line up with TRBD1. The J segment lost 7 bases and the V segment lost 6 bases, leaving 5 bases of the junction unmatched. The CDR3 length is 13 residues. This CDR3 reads CASRLGQVNEQFF. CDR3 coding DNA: TGTGCCAGCAGGCTGGGACAGGTGAATGAGCAGTTCTTC.

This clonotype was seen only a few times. CDR3 protein: CASRGDRGNEQYF. The DNA for the CDR3 is TGTGCCAGCAGAGGGGACAGGGGGAACGAGCAGTACTTC. The chain employs TRBV2 and TRBJ2-7; TRBD1 matches 11 bases. The trim removed 6 bases at V and 5 bases at J, leaving 3 bases unmatched. CDR1 SNHLY and CDR2 FYNNEI come from the germline V gene. The CDR3 length is 13 residues.